These 24 T cell receptor beta chains share one sample of origin, sequenced in a study of blood T cell repertoires in COVID-19. Sequencing used immunoSEQ multiplex PCR; TCRdb keeps in-frame clones, though not all of them. There are about 160,000 clones in the sample; roughly nine tenths occur only once, and about 4.1% lies in the top ten. The sequencing sample was made of PBMCs or T cells enriched from blood (not recorded which). Receptors originate from a woman in her thirties or forties who had been exposed to COVID-19.

The chain carries TRBV6-4 and TRBJ1-2; D not certain. The V end was cut by 6 bases, the J end by 4 bases, with 15 bases between. The CDR3 sequence is 14 residues long. The germline V gene has CDR1 MRHNA and CDR2 SNTAGT. The CDR3 protein is CASSSEGWGYGYTF. The DNA of the CDR3 is TGTGCCAGCAGCTCAGAGGGCTGGGGCTATGGCTACACCTTC.

The V and J genes are TRBV28 and TRBJ1-6; TRBD1 might be the D (6 bases). Germline V gives CDR1 MDHEN, CDR2 SYDVKM. The CDR3 spans 12 residues. Trimming took off 6 bases at V and 7 bases at J, with 7 bases between the two ends. The CDR3 reads CASSDRNSPLHF. The DNA for the CDR3 is TGTGCCAGCAGCGACAGGAATTCACCCCTCCACTTT.

The chain employs TRBV19 and TRBJ2-5; 8 bases agree with TRBD2. V lost 8 bases and J lost 5; bases outside the gene matches: 4. The CDR3 runs to 12 residues. Germline V CDR1 and CDR2: LNHDA, SQIVND (reference sequence). The DNA for the CDR3 is TGTGCCAGTGGCGGGGGGAGGGAGACCCAGTACTTC. It translates to CASGGGRETQYF.

This chain links TRBV6-5 with TRBJ1-2; 7 bases fit TRBD1. Germline V lookup: CDR1 MNHEY, CDR2 SVGAGI. This CDR3 region has 13 residues. Trimming took 8 bases from V and 8 from J; bases not matched to a gene: 11. The CDR3: CASLRQGVGGYTF. CDR3 sequence (DNA): TGTGCCAGCCTTCGCCAGGGGGTAGGAGGCTACACCTTC.

The J gene is TRBJ1-2, the V gene TRBV5-8, with D unclear. The germline CDR1 and CDR2 sequences are SGHTS and YDEGEE. Trimming left V 3 bases short and J 7 bases short, with 16 bases between. CDR3 length: 14 amino acids. The chain's CDR3 is CASSSHEATGGYTF. The CDR3, as DNA: TGTGCCAGCAGCTCTCATGAAGCAACCGGTGGCTACACCTTC.

The CDR3 DNA reads TGTGCCAGCAGCCAAGTAAGGACAGCTAATGAAAAACTGTTTTTT. Translated, it gives CASSQVRTANEKLFF. The gene calls are TRBV14 and TRBJ1-4; maybe TRBD1 (6 bases). Germline V gene lookup returns CDR1 SGHDN and CDR2 FVKESK. V gave up 1 base and J gave up 3 bases, with 9 bases separating them. The length of the CDR3 is 15 residues.

The chain is built from TRBV3-1 (or the pseudogene TRBV3-2) and TRBJ1-1; no clear D gene. CDR3 length: 11 amino acids. V gave up 1 base and J gave up 7 bases, with 4 bases separating them. Germline loops: CDR1 LGHDT, CDR2 YNNKEL (reference sequence). The CDR3 reads CASSQAHEAFF. The CDR3 DNA sequence: TGTGCCAGCAGCCAAGCCCATGAAGCTTTCTTT.

The rearrangement joins TRBV19 to TRBJ1-2; 7 positions agree with TRBD1. The CDR3 contains 15 residues. Losses at the gene ends were 5 bases for V and 5 bases for J; bases not matched to a gene: 11. Per germline, CDR1 LNHDA and CDR2 SQIVND (reference sequence). The CDR3 loop is CASSAKTGTEYGYTF. The CDR3 nucleotides read TGTGCCAGTAGTGCCAAAACCGGGACAGAGTATGGCTACACCTTC.

This rearrangement joins TRBV10-1 to TRBJ1-6; possible D gene TRBD1, 5 bases. Trimming left V 6 bases short and J 7 bases short, with 13 bases between. Germline V lookup: CDR1 WNHNN, CDR2 SYGVQD (reference sequence). The CDR3 sequence is 14 residues long. The CDR3 coding sequence is TGCGCCAGCAGCGAGGGGAGACGCAATTCACCCCTCCACTTT. Translated: CASSEGRRNSPLHF.

The V call is TRBV4-1, the J call TRBJ2-1, with 16 bases lining up with TRBD2. V lost 0 bases and J lost 9; bases outside the gene matches: 8. The V gene's germline CDR1 is MGHRA and CDR2 YSYEKL. This CDR3 spans 18 amino acids. DNA for the CDR3: TGCGCCAGCAGCCAAGAACCGGGACTAGCGGGGGGGCTTGGTGAGCAGTTCTTC. This sequence encodes CASSQEPGLAGGLGEQFF.

The chain has TRBV18 and TRBJ2-1; 9 bases agree with TRBD2. V dropped 0 bases and J dropped 2; count of bases not matched to a gene: 2. The CDR3 loop spans 16 amino acids. Germline V gene lookup returns CDR1 KGHSH and CDR2 LQKENI. The CDR3 DNA sequence: TGTGCCAGCTCACCACCCCGCGGGGGGGCCTACAATGAGCAGTTCTTC. This encodes CASSPPRGGAYNEQFF.

This clone appeared once. This rearrangement joins TRBV28 to TRBJ1-2; no clear D gene. In germline, CDR1 is MDHEN, CDR2 SYDVKM. Trimming removed 4 bases at V and 3 bases at J, with 9 bases between. The CDR3 totals 13 residues. CDR3 sequence: CASSSAGDYGYTF. CDR3 in DNA: TGTGCCAGCAGTTCCGCCGGAGACTATGGCTACACCTTC.

The chain carries TRBV5-1 and TRBJ2-1, with 10 bases aligning to TRBD2. The CDR3 is 15 amino acids. CDR1 and CDR2 from the germline V gene are SGHRS and YFSETQ. V was clipped by 2 bases and J by 3 bases; unmatched bases: 2. CDR3 nucleotides: TGCGCCAGCAGCTTTGGACTAGCGGACTACAATGAGCAGTTCTTC. Encoded protein: CASSFGLADYNEQFF.

The gene calls are TRBV5-6 and TRBJ2-1; weak D call: TRBD2 (5 bases). This CDR3 contains 16 residues. The germline CDR1 and CDR2 sequences are SGHDT and YYEEEE. Trimming shortened V by 4 bases and J by 0 bases, and 14 bases separated the two germline ends. The CDR3 coding sequence is TGTGCCAGCAGCGTCGCGGACTTTCGCTCCTACAATGAGCAGTTCTTC. It specifies CASSVADFRSYNEQFF.

This clone showed up just once. The rearrangement uses TRBV7-9 and TRBJ1-6; D unclear. There are 14 residues in the CDR3. Germline CDR1 and CDR2: SEHNR and FQNEAQ (reference sequence). V lost 2 bases, J lost 5 bases, and 7 bases lay in between. The CDR3 here is CASSLPQDNSPLHF. The CDR3 DNA sequence: TGTGCCAGCAGCTTACCCCAGGATAATTCACCCCTCCACTTT.

V and J are TRBV5-5 and TRBJ1-3; maybe TRBD1 (5 bases). Germline V lookup: CDR1 SGHKS, CDR2 YYEKEE (reference sequence). Trimming stripped 0 bases from V and 9 bases from J, with 16 bases between. CDR3 length: 15 residues. In DNA, the CDR3 is TGTGCCAGCAGCTTGGGGGTCAGGGCGCAGGGCACCATATATTTT. Translating it yields CASSLGVRAQGTIYF.

The chain couples TRBV9 to TRBJ1-4; D is possibly TRBD1 (5 bases). The CDR3 covers 14 residues. V was clipped by 4 bases and J by 6 bases, with 13 bases between them. Germline CDR1 is SGDLS and CDR2 is YYNGEE. CDR3 bases: TGTGCCAGCAGCCCTGGGGACTGGGATGAAAAACTGTTTTTT. Its protein product is CASSPGDWDEKLFF.

This clone was seen a handful of times. The rearrangement uses TRBV7-2 and TRBJ2-1; 12 bases map to TRBD2. The germline V gene has CDR1 SGHTA and CDR2 FQGNSA. The CDR3 spans 16 residues. Trimming cost V 5 bases and J 8 bases; bases outside gene matches: 10. CDR3 DNA sequence: TGTGCCAGCAGCCCCTTCCGACTAGCGGGGGAACATGAGCAGTTCTTC. This gives the protein CASSPFRLAGEHEQFF.

This chain joins TRBV18 and TRBJ1-3; 7 bases agree with TRBD1. The V gene end was trimmed by 8 bases and the J gene end by 0 bases; junction bases not matched to a gene: 7. The CDR3 runs to 15 residues. Germline V CDR1 and CDR2: KGHSH, LQKENI. DNA of the CDR3: TGTGCCAGCCACGAACAGGGGAGCTCTGGAAACACCATATATTTT. Translation: CASHEQGSSGNTIYF. Drawing the rest from reference TRBV18 and TRBJ1-3, the complete variable domain is NAGVMQNPRHLVRRRGQEARLRCSPMKGHSHVYWYRQLPEEGLKFMVYLQKENIIDESGMPKERFSAEFPKEGPSILRIQQVVRGDSAAYFCASHEQGSSGNTIYFGEGSWLTVV.

This rearrangement joins TRBV12-5 to TRBJ1-3, with unresolved D. V lost 1 base, J lost 1 base, and 17 bases lay in between. Germline V gene data show CDR1 as LGHNT and CDR2 as FRNRAP. This CDR3 is built from 18 residues. CDR3 residues: CASGLDLYAALSGNTIYF. The CDR3 DNA is TGTGCTAGTGGTTTGGACTTATATGCGGCGTTGTCTGGAAACACCATATATTTT.

V and J are TRBV19 and TRBJ2-7; 8 bases line up with TRBD1. The V gene end was trimmed by 4 bases and the J gene end by 5 bases; junction bases not matched to a gene: 10. The CDR3 extends over 15 amino acids. Germline assignment: CDR1 LNHDA and CDR2 SQIVND (reference sequence). The CDR3 DNA follows: TGTGCCAGTAGTACCCGCGACAGGGGTTGGGACGAGCAGTACTTC. Translation: CASSTRDRGWDEQYF. Full variable domain (remainder filled in from reference TRBV19 and TRBJ2-7): DGGITQSPKYLFRKEGQNVTLSCEQNLNHDAMYWYRQDPGQGLRLIYYSQIVNDFQKGDIAEGYSVSREKKESFPLTVTSAQKNPTAFYLCASSTRDRGWDEQYFGPGTRLTVT.

This clone was recorded a few times. V and J are TRBV7-2 and TRBJ1-2, with TRBD1 matching over 7 bases. V lost 4 bases, J lost 3 bases, and 5 bases stayed unmatched. The CDR3 runs 14 residues. The germline V gene encodes CDR1 SGHTA and CDR2 FQGNSA. The CDR3 DNA reads TGTGCCAGCAGCTCGACCGGGACAGACTATGGCTACACCTTC. This sequence encodes CASSSTGTDYGYTF.

The chain carries TRBV5-4 and TRBJ2-1, with a possible D match to TRBD1 (6 bases). V gave up 4 bases and J gave up 10 bases, with 15 bases separating them. CDR3 size: 13 residues. Germline V CDR1 and CDR2: SGHNT, YYREEE (reference sequence). The CDR3 DNA sequence: TGTGCCAGCAGCACCGGGACAAAGGACGAGCAGTTCTTC. Amino acids: CASSTGTKDEQFF.

The chain has TRBV6-2 or TRBV6-3 and TRBJ1-1; D gene ambiguous. CDR1 and CDR2 (germline): MNHEY, SVGEGT. V dropped 0 bases and J dropped 4 bases, with 15 bases sitting between them. The CDR3 has 16 residues. CDR3 sequence (DNA): TGTGCCAGCAGTTACTCGATCCGGGTCGGGGTCACTGAAGCTTTCTTT. Translating gives CASSYSIRVGVTEAFF.